What follows are 23 T cell receptor beta chains derived from one specimen sequenced in a study of CD4 and CD8 cells across lung adenocarcinoma regions. TCRdb used MiXCR to reprocess the PCR reads, holding one entry per CDR3 protein. The sample shows about 25,000 distinct CDR3 sequences, approximately 51% of them seen only once. Sequencing used CD8+ T cells from the center of a lung tumor. The receptor set was obtained from a male donor with lung adenocarcinoma. The CD4 and CD8 labels of this study may be unreliable.

This clonotype occurred a few times. The V gene is TRBV7-6, the J gene TRBJ2-5, with D unclear. Deletions cut 3 bases from V and 0 bases from J, with 11 bases between. The CDR3 runs 15 residues. CDR1 is SGHVS and CDR2 is FNYEAQ in the germline V gene. The CDR3 loop is CASSFGGSYQETQYF. DNA of the CDR3: TGTGCCAGCAGCTTTGGCGGATCGTACCAAGAGACCCAGTACTTC.

In this sample, this clonotype turned up many times. This chain links TRBV4-1 with TRBJ2-2, with 7 bases aligning to TRBD2. Germline trimming cut 4 bases from V and 3 bases from J; bases unmatched to any gene: 2. The CDR3 is 14 amino acids. From germline, CDR1 is MGHRA and CDR2 YSYEKL. The CDR3 is CASSLGRDTGELFF. The CDR3, as DNA: TGCGCCAGCAGCCTAGGGAGGGACACCGGGGAGCTGTTTTTT.

Note on this clonotype: Its ends do not fully match the called genes, so a read error is possible. The V and J genes are TRBV6-1 and TRBJ2-5, with TRBD1 as a possible D gene (5 bases). This CDR3 is 11 amino acids long. CDR1 is MNHNS and CDR2 is SASEGT in the germline V gene. The CDR3 nucleotides read TGTGCCAGCAGGGACACAGAGACGCAGTACTTT. Amino acid sequence: CASRDTETQYF.

With regard to this clonotype: Relative to the germline gene, one junction end is altered; a read error may explain this. The J gene is TRBJ1-2, the V gene TRBV4-1; D gene unclear. The germline gives CDR1 MGHRA, CDR2 YSYEKL. This CDR3 is 14 amino acids long. Here the CDR3 reads CASSQDSAEADAIF. CDR3 sequence (DNA): TGCGCCAGCAGCCAAGACTCCGCCGAGGCTGACGCTATCTTC.

V gene TRBV6-1 combines with J gene TRBJ1-1; maybe TRBD1 (6 bases). Trimming pared 8 bases from V and 4 bases from J, leaving 17 bases between. This CDR3 region has 14 residues. Germline assignment: CDR1 MNHNS and CDR2 SASEGT. The CDR3 loop reads CASWARGLITEAFF. The DNA for the CDR3 is TGTGCCAGCTGGGCCAGGGGTCTTATCACTGAAGCTTTCTTT.

This clonotype was detected a few times. The CDR3 nucleotides are TGTGCCAGCACGTCATCGAGGGGGAATGAGCAGTTCTTC. This encodes CASTSSRGNEQFF. The rearrangement links TRBV12-3 or TRBV12-4 to TRBJ2-1; TRBD1 is a possible D gene (6 bases). V was cut by 7 bases and J by 7 bases, with 14 bases left in between. The CDR3 covers 13 residues.

For the CDR3, the DNA is TGCGCCAGCGCGAGTAGCGGGGTCGGGGACAAAGATACGCAGTACTTC. The encoded protein is CASASSGVGDKDTQYF. The J gene is TRBJ2-3, the V gene TRBV10-2; 8 bases agree with TRBD2. The J call may be wrong; the DNA end is better matched by TRBJ2-7. Germline-derived CDR1 and CDR2 are WSHSY and SAAADI. The CDR3 contains 16 residues.

As for this clonotype: One end of the junction varies from germline; a read error may be responsible. The CDR3 coding sequence is TGTGGCGTCAGGGGGGCGGGAGCCACAGATACTCAGTATTTC. Translating it yields CGVRGAGATDTQYF. The chain employs TRBV10-3 and TRBJ2-3; TRBD1 or TRBD2 may be the D gene (7 bases each). The CDR3 has 14 amino acids. In germline, CDR1 is ENHRY, CDR2 SYGVKD.

This clonotype came up many times. V is TRBV6-1 and J is TRBJ2-5, with 14 nucleotides matching TRBD2. The junction had 10 bases not matched to a gene; V was cut back by 6 bases and J by 4 bases. Germline V CDR1 and CDR2: MNHNS, SASEGT. The CDR3 covers 17 residues. The CDR3 sequence is CASRTTSGRVIPETQYF. The CDR3 DNA is TGTGCCAGCAGAACGACTAGCGGGAGGGTTATTCCAGAGACCCAGTACTTC.

The gene calls are TRBV11-2 and TRBJ2-5, with TRBD1 matching 7 bases. J lost 5 bases, V lost 8 bases, and 14 bases had no gene match. The CDR3 has 15 residues. Germline lookup yields CDR1 SGHAT and CDR2 FQNNGV. As DNA, the CDR3 is TGTGCCAGCCGCAAAACTACGACAGGGCGGGAGACCCAGTACTTC. Residues: CASRKTTTGRETQYF.

CDR3 DNA: TGTGCCACCAGCAGACAGGGCTCCGGGGAGCTGTTTTTT. Translated, it gives CATSRQGSGELFF. This sequence joins TRBV15 and TRBJ2-2, with a weak D call TRBD1 (5 bases). V was shortened by 2 bases and J by 6 bases, with 7 bases between the two germline ends. CDR3 length equals 13 residues. Germline CDR1 LNHNV, CDR2 YYDKDF (reference sequence).

On this clonotype itself: One end of the junction varies from germline; a read error may be responsible. This sequence joins TRBV6-1 and TRBJ2-3, with 7 bases that match TRBD2. The CDR3 loop spans 14 amino acids. CDR1 and CDR2 (germline): MNHNS, SASEGT. DNA for the CDR3: TGTGCGAGCAGCGGGGCCCGTGGCAAAGATACGCAGTATTTC. It translates to CASSGARGKDTQYF.

This clonotype appeared many times. The rearrangement uses TRBV3-1 and TRBJ2-3; D perhaps matches TRBD2 (5 bases). The V end lost 6 bases, the J end lost 2 bases, and 12 bases lay between the germline ends. Germline CDR1 and CDR2: LGHDT and YNNKEL (reference sequence). This CDR3 region has 14 residues. This chain's CDR3 is CASRTGWNTDTQYF. CDR3 coding DNA: TGTGCCAGCAGAACGGGGTGGAACACAGATACGCAGTATTTT.

The V gene is TRBV23-1, the J gene TRBJ2-5; D is unclear. With the DNA end fitting TRBJ2-7 better, the J assignment may be wrong. TRBV23-1 is filed as an ORF, its function uncertain. This CDR3 is 13 amino acids long. The CDR3 coding sequence is TGCGCCAGCAGTCAATCGGCGGCCTACGAGCAGTACTTC. Translated: CASSQSAAYEQYF.

Comments on this clonotype: A read error may produce the germline difference seen at one junction end. The chain has TRBV28 and TRBJ2-3, with TRBD1 matching 9 bases. CDR1 and CDR2 (germline): MDHEN, SYDVKM. The CDR3 is 15 amino acids. DNA of the CDR3: TGTGCCAGCAGCTCCTTGGGGACAGGGTCCGACGAGCAGTACTTT. This sequence encodes CASSSLGTGSDEQYF.

This clonotype was detected ten times or more. This chain links TRBV6-1 with TRBJ1-5, with D perhaps TRBD1 (6 bases). The CDR3 is made up of 16 amino acids. Trimming stripped 5 bases from V and 2 bases from J, with 16 bases between. The V gene's germline CDR1 is MNHNS and CDR2 SASEGT. The CDR3 coding sequence is TGTGCCAGCAGTCCTTCCGGGGGCTGGGGCAATCAGCCCCAGCATTTT. It is translated as CASSPSGGWGNQPQHF.

Of note for this clonotype: A read error may produce the germline difference seen at one junction end. V usage is TRBV27 and J usage is TRBJ2-3, with D hard to call. The germline V gene encodes CDR1 MNHEY and CDR2 SMNVEV (reference sequence). This CDR3 is built from 11 residues. CDR3 region: CASSFIDTQYF. CDR3 sequence (DNA): TGTGCCAGCAGTTTCATAGACACGCAGTACTTT.

This clonotype was seen repeatedly, ten times or more. The genes are TRBV6-1 and TRBJ2-7; no reliable D call. Trimming took 10 bases from V and 6 from J, leaving 16 bases between them. The CDR3 is 12 residues long. Germline CDR1 and CDR2: MNHNS and SASEGT. The CDR3, as DNA: TGTGCCACATGGGGTTTTCCCCGCGAGCAGTACTTC. This sequence encodes CATWGFPREQYF.

V and J are TRBV10-3 and TRBJ2-4, with D perhaps TRBD1 (5 bases). Germline V lookup: CDR1 ENHRY, CDR2 SYGVKD. The CDR3 has 14 amino acids. Trimming left V 6 bases short and J 0 bases short, with 9 bases between. In DNA, the CDR3 is TGTGCCATCAGGGGGCTGGGAGCCAAAAACATTCAGTACTTC. Its translation: CAIRGLGAKNIQYF.

V gene TRBV6-5 combines with J gene TRBJ2-1; 10 bases are a match to TRBD1. Near its end, the DNA agrees better with TRBJ2-5, so the J call may be wrong. Per the germline V gene, CDR1 is MNHEY and CDR2 is SVGAGI. This CDR3 region has 20 residues. CDR3 protein: CASSYLFADRGLKGQETQYF. In nucleotides, the CDR3 is TGTGCCAGCAGTTACTTATTTGCGGACAGGGGGTTAAAAGGCCAAGAGACCCAGTACTTC.

The chain couples TRBV7-2 to TRBJ2-5; the D call may be TRBD1 or TRBD2 (5 bases each). V lost 2 bases and J 4 bases, leaving 14 bases between the germline ends. Germline CDR1 and CDR2: SGHTA and FQGNSA. This CDR3 spans 15 amino acids. The CDR3 DNA is TGTGCCAGCAGCTTACAGGGCGGCGGAGGAGAGACCCAGTACTTC. Its protein is CASSLQGGGGETQYF.

This clonotype was picked up one time. A read error may produce the germline difference seen at one junction end. V is TRBV20-1 and J is TRBJ2-4, with 7 bases lining up with TRBD2. This CDR3 is built from 11 residues. Germline V CDR1 and CDR2: DFQATT, SNEGSKA (reference sequence). CDR3 loop: CSAPSQTSKFF. CDR3 sequence (DNA): TGCAGTGCCCCGAGCCAGACTAGCAAGTTCTTC.

The V and J genes are TRBV6-1 and TRBJ2-1; 7 bases are shared with TRBD2. This CDR3 comprises 16 residues. Looked up from germline, CDR1 is MNHNS and CDR2 is SASEGT. Trimming took 2 bases from V and 12 from J; bases not matched to a gene: 16. CDR3 nucleotides: TGTGCCAGCAGTGAAACGTGGGCTAGCGGCACCGATGCGCAGTTCTTC. Protein product: CASSETWASGTDAQFF.